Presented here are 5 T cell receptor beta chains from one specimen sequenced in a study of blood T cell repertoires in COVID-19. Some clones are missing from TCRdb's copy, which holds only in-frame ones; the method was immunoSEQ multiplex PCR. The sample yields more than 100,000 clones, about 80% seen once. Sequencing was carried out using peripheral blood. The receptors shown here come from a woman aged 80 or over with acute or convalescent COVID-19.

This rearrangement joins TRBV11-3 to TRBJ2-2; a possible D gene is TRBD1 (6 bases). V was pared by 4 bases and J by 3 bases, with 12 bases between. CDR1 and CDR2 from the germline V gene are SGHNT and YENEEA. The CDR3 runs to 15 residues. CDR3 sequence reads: CASSSRGGDTGELFF. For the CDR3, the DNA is TGTGCCAGCAGCTCCAGGGGTGGAGACACCGGGGAGCTGTTTTTT.

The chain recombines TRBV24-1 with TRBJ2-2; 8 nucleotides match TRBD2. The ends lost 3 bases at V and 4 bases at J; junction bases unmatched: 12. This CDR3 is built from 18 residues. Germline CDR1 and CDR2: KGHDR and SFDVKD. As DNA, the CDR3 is TGTGCCACCAGTGATGTACCCGGGACTAGATTCGGCACCGGGGAGCTGTTTTTT. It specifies CATSDVPGTRFGTGELFF.

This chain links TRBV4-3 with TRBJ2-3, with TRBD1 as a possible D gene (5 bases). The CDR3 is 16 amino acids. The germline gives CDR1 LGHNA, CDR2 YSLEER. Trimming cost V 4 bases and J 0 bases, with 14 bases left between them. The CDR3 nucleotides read TGCGCCAGCAGCCCGCAGGGCCCACCTAGCACAGATACGCAGTATTTT. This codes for CASSPQGPPSTDTQYF.

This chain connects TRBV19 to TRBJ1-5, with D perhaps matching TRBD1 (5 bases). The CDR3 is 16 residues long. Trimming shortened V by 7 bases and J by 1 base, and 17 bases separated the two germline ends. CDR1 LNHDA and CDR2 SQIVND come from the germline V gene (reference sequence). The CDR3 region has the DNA TGTGCCAGTAAAGACGGGGGGACCAGGAGCAATCAGCCCCAGCATTTT. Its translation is CASKDGGTRSNQPQHF.

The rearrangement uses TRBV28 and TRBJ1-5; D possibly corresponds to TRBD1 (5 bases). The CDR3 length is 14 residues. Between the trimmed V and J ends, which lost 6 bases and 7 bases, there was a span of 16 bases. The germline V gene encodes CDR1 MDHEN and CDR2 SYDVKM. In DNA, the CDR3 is TGTGCCAGCAGCGAGCGGGGGGACGGGCAGCCCCAGCATTTT. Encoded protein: CASSERGDGQPQHF. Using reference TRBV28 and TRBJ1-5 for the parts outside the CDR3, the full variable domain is DVKVTQSSRYLVKRTGEKVFLECVQDMDHENMFWYRQDPGLGLRLIYFSYDVKMKEKGDIPEGYSVSREKKERFSLILESASTNQTSMYLCASSERGDGQPQHFGDGTRLSIL.